This T cell receptor beta chain was found in a study of shared clonotypes between healthy human individuals. The naive CD8 subset, CD45RO-negative cells positively selected for CCR7, excluded terminally differentiated effector memory CD45RA+ cells. This was a deep-level run. Researchers divided each subset's genomic DNA evenly across several immunoSEQ plates. The assay was immunoSEQ multiplex PCR, and TCRdb's table has in-frame clones only and misses some. The sample yields 800,000 to 950,000 clones, roughly 96% seen once. Study results and caveats: Clonotypes that were shared across a handful of donors made up 4.5% to 5% of naive CD4 clonotypes. As a rule, naive subsets had a larger estimated richness than memory subsets.

As to this clone: Its antigen is undetermined.

The CDR3 contains 17 residues. V dropped 8 bases and J dropped 0; count of bases not matched to a gene: 14. Germline V lookup: CDR1 MNHEY, CDR2 SMNVEV (reference sequence). This clonotype was obtained from a man aged 25-45 years in good health. What was sequenced was naive CD8+ T cells sorted from blood. The chain carries TRBV27 and TRBJ1-1, with TRBD1 identical over 8 bases. The CDR3 region is CASRKDRVDLVNTEAFF. CDR3 nucleotides: TGTGCCAGCCGAAAGGACAGGGTGGATTTGGTGAACACTGAAGCTTTCTTT.